The 29 T cell receptor beta chains below come from one sample, sequenced in a study of identical twins. TCRdb passed the 5' RACE reads through MiXCR, listing each CDR3 protein once. The sample includes over 550,000 distinct CDR3 sequences, 7% to 7.5% seen only once; the top ten take about 1.6%. This sample was also put to use in a study of yellow fever vaccine responses in identical twins.

The sequenced sample consisted of PBMCs. These TCRs come from a woman aged 18-29 years in good health.

This clonotype showed up many times. The J gene is TRBJ2-7, the V gene TRBV7-8; the match to TRBD1 covers 9 bases. This CDR3 has 15 amino acids. V lost 1 base and J lost 4; bases outside the gene matches: 5. Per the germline V gene, CDR1 is SGHVS and CDR2 is FQNEAQ. The CDR3 nucleotides are TGTGCCAGCAGCTTAGAGGGGGACAGGGAATACGAGCAGTACTTC. Protein product: CASSLEGDREYEQYF.

The V call is TRBV29-1, the J call TRBJ1-1; 7 positions agree with TRBD1. The CDR3 has 15 residues. Germline loops: CDR1 SQVTM, CDR2 ANQGSEA. J gave up 5 bases and V 4 bases, and 13 bases lay outside the gene matches. CDR3 amino acids: CSVVGRTGERTEAFF. The CDR3 DNA sequence: TGCAGCGTTGTCGGGAGAACAGGGGAGAGGACTGAAGCTTTCTTT.

This clonotype came up many times. The genes are TRBV7-9 and TRBJ2-1, with 11 bases lining up with TRBD2. The V gene's germline CDR1 is SEHNR and CDR2 FQNEAQ (reference sequence). The J segment lost 5 bases and the V segment lost 0 bases, leaving 3 bases of the junction unmatched. The CDR3 extends over 16 amino acids. The CDR3 sequence is CASSLAQTSGDNEQFF. The CDR3 DNA follows: TGTGCCAGCAGCTTAGCACAGACTAGCGGGGACAATGAGCAGTTCTTC.

This CDR3 is CASTPRGDVERATDTQYF. The CDR3 DNA sequence: TGCGCCAGCACCCCGAGGGGGGATGTCGAGAGGGCCACAGATACGCAGTATTTT. The chain links TRBV5-1 to TRBJ2-3; D is tentatively TRBD1 or TRBD2 (6 bases each). V lost 6 bases, J lost 2 bases, and 25 bases lay in between. This CDR3 has 18 residues. Germline CDR1 SGHRS, CDR2 YFSETQ.

This clonotype was detected many times. The rearrangement links TRBV7-9 to TRBJ1-6, with 7 positions matching TRBD1. The CDR3 runs 16 residues. Germline CDR1 reads SEHNR; CDR2 reads FQNEAQ (reference sequence). V was clipped by 5 bases and J by 4 bases; unmatched bases: 8. The CDR3 DNA sequence: TGTGCCAGCAGCCCACGGACAGGCGATTATAATTCACCCCTCCACTTT. It specifies CASSPRTGDYNSPLHF.

This clonotype occurred many times. V is TRBV7-3 and J is TRBJ2-1; 8 nucleotides agree with TRBD2. This CDR3 has 16 residues. Germline-derived CDR1 and CDR2 are SGHTA and FQGTGA. The junction had 7 bases not matched to a gene; V was cut back by 1 base and J by 5 bases. CDR3 bases: TGTGCCAGCAGCTTAAGTAGCGGGACATTCAACAATGAGCAGTTCTTC. Its protein product is CASSLSSGTFNNEQFF.

The rearrangement links TRBV20-1 to TRBJ2-3, with D tentatively TRBD2 (6 bases). Germline lookup yields CDR1 DFQATT and CDR2 SNEGSKA (reference sequence). The CDR3 extends over 14 amino acids. The V gene lost 2 bases and the J gene lost 2 bases, with 11 bases spanning the gap. In DNA form, the CDR3 reads TGCAGTGCTAGATCGGCGGGGTTCACAGATACGCAGTATTTT. Translating gives CSARSAGFTDTQYF.

This clonotype was picked up many times. The chain has TRBV3-1 and TRBJ2-5, with TRBD1 matching over 9 bases. CDR3 length: 16 amino acids. V shed 2 bases, J shed 3 bases, and the junction held 7 bases outside the gene matches. Germline CDR1 is LGHDT and CDR2 is YNNKEL (reference sequence). CDR3 protein: CASSQHGTGRKETQYF. The CDR3 nucleotides are TGTGCCAGCAGCCAACACGGGACAGGGCGAAAAGAGACCCAGTACTTC.

This clonotype came up many times. The rearrangement uses TRBV12-3 or TRBV12-4 and TRBJ2-5, with 7 bases fitting TRBD2. This CDR3 is 15 amino acids long. Trimming at V came to 3 bases and at J to 4 bases, leaving 8 bases not matched to a gene. CDR3 coding DNA: TGTGCCAGCAGTTTGTCCCGGGGGGAATTAGAGACCCAGTACTTC. It yields the protein CASSLSRGELETQYF.

This clonotype was recorded at least ten times. The V gene is TRBV2, the J gene TRBJ1-2; D not certain. Trimming took off 3 bases at V and 8 bases at J, with 13 bases between the two ends. CDR1 is SNHLY, CDR2 FYNNEI, per germline. This CDR3 is built from 13 residues. The CDR3 DNA reads as TGTGCCAGCAGTGATTTTAAAGAACAGGGCTACACCTTC. Encoded protein: CASSDFKEQGYTF.

This clonotype has a handful of counts. The V gene is TRBV6-5, the J gene TRBJ1-2; TRBD1 is a possible D gene (5 bases). The V and J ends lost 0 bases and 5 bases respectively, with 10 bases between them. Germline V gene lookup returns CDR1 MNHEY and CDR2 SVGAGI. The CDR3 is made up of 14 amino acids. This chain's CDR3 is CASSYSQGPYGYTF. In nucleotides, the CDR3 is TGTGCCAGCAGTTACTCGCAGGGACCTTATGGCTACACCTTC.

This clonotype was seen repeatedly, ten times or more. The gene calls are TRBV10-3 and TRBJ1-2; D call uncertain. This CDR3 comprises 15 residues. V was clipped by 2 bases and J by 0 bases, with 10 bases between them. Germline V gene lookup returns CDR1 ENHRY and CDR2 SYGVKD. The CDR3 coding sequence is TGTGCCATCAGTGAGCCGGCGGGAGCTAACTATGGCTACACCTTC. Amino acids: CAISEPAGANYGYTF.

This clonotype came up many times. V usage is TRBV12-3 or TRBV12-4 and J usage is TRBJ1-2; D gene ambiguous. V dropped 10 bases and J dropped 5 bases, with 14 bases sitting between them. This CDR3 region has 12 residues. The CDR3 nucleotides are TGTGCCACCCAAACGACCCGGTATGGCTACACCTTC. Amino acids: CATQTTRYGYTF.

This clonotype appeared a few times. This chain joins TRBV27 and TRBJ2-7, with 9 bases matching TRBD2. CDR1 and CDR2 from the germline V gene are MNHEY and SMNVEV (reference sequence). The CDR3 has 15 residues. The ends lost 2 bases at V and 6 bases at J; junction bases unmatched: 8. The CDR3 DNA sequence: TGTGCCAGCAGTTTAGCTAGCGGGGCCAGTGGCGAGCAGTACTTC. It encodes CASSLASGASGEQYF.

The CDR3 protein is CASSSGYRQYV. Here the CDR3 DNA reads TGTGCCAGCAGTTCCGGTTACAGGCAGTACGTC. J is TRBJ2-7 and V is TRBV12-3 or TRBV12-4; no clear D. The V gene lost 4 bases and the J gene lost 9 bases, with 10 bases spanning the gap. CDR3 length: 11 residues.

The chain joins TRBV2 to TRBJ2-2; D gene uncertain. Germline CDR1 reads SNHLY; CDR2 reads FYNNEI. With 4 bases removed from V and 0 bases from J, the gap between germline ends came to 6 bases. The CDR3 has 14 residues. The CDR3 spells CASSVETNTGELFF. CDR3 bases: TGTGCCAGCAGTGTGGAGACGAACACCGGGGAGCTGTTTTTT.

Many counts were recorded for this clonotype. The J gene is TRBJ2-1, the V gene TRBV12-3 or TRBV12-4; 9 nucleotides align to TRBD2. Losses at the gene ends were 5 bases for V and 5 bases for J; bases not matched to a gene: 7. The CDR3 length is 15 residues. The chain's CDR3 is CASSPSGGHHNEQFF. DNA of the CDR3: TGTGCCAGCAGTCCGAGCGGGGGGCACCACAATGAGCAGTTCTTC.

This clonotype was detected many times. The chain recombines TRBV5-1 with TRBJ2-7, with TRBD1 matching over 7 bases. Looked up from germline, CDR1 is SGHRS and CDR2 is YFSETQ. V shed 4 bases and J 4 bases; nucleotides not matched to a gene: 8. This CDR3 has 14 residues. The CDR3, as DNA: TGCGCCAGCAGCCCTAGACAGGGTGGTTACGAGCAGTACTTC. Translating it yields CASSPRQGGYEQYF.

This sequence joins TRBV3-1 and TRBJ1-1, with D perhaps TRBD1 (6 bases). V lost 4 bases, J lost 6 bases, and 12 bases lay in between. Germline loops: CDR1 LGHDT, CDR2 YNNKEL (reference sequence). The CDR3 has 13 amino acids. The CDR3 bases are TGTGCCAGCAGCCCGGGGGCTTGGGCTGAAGCTTTCTTT. This gives the protein CASSPGAWAEAFF.

This clonotype was counted a few times. The V call is TRBV29-1, the J call TRBJ2-3; D is undetermined. The CDR3 consists of 16 residues. The germline CDR1 and CDR2 sequences are SQVTM and ANQGSEA. V was shortened by 3 bases and J by 1 base, with 17 bases between the two germline ends. DNA for the CDR3: TGCAGCGTTGATATGAGACACCCATGGCGCACAGATACGCAGTATTTT. As protein: CSVDMRHPWRTDTQYF.

Ten or more counts support this clonotype. V usage is TRBV5-5 and J usage is TRBJ2-1; the match to TRBD1 covers 7 bases. V trimming: 4 bases; J trimming: 6 bases; junction bases outside the gene matches: 10. The germline V gene encodes CDR1 SGHKS and CDR2 YYEKEE (reference sequence). This CDR3 comprises 15 residues. The DNA for the CDR3 is TGTGCCAGCAGCACAGGAACGACAGGGCCCAATGAGCAGTTCTTC. This translates into CASSTGTTGPNEQFF.

This clonotype has ten or more counts. The V and J genes are TRBV28 and TRBJ1-1, with a weak D call TRBD1 (6 bases). This CDR3 has 13 amino acids. The germline CDR1 and CDR2 sequences are MDHEN and SYDVKM. With 3 bases removed from V and 4 bases from J, the gap between germline ends came to 9 bases. Here the CDR3 DNA reads TGTGCCAGCAGTTTGCAGGGGCCCACTGAAGCTTTCTTT. Translating it yields CASSLQGPTEAFF. The variable domain in full, with the rest retrieved from reference TRBV28 and TRBJ1-1, is DVKVTQSSRYLVKRTGEKVFLECVQDMDHENMFWYRQDPGLGLRLIYFSYDVKMKEKGDIPEGYSVSREKKERFSLILESASTNQTSMYLCASSLQGPTEAFFGQGTRLTVV.

V is TRBV4-1 and J is TRBJ2-3, with 7 nucleotides matching TRBD2. CDR3 length: 16 residues. CDR1 MGHRA and CDR2 YSYEKL come from the germline V gene. V shed 4 bases and J 5 bases; nucleotides not matched to a gene: 12. The CDR3 spells CASSLVAGREIDTQYF. DNA of the CDR3: TGCGCCAGCAGCCTCGTAGCGGGCAGAGAAATAGATACGCAGTATTTT.

There are many counts of this clonotype. The rearrangement uses TRBV29-1 and TRBJ2-3; D perhaps matches TRBD1 (6 bases). V was clipped by 4 bases and J by 0 bases, with 17 bases between them. The CDR3 is made up of 16 amino acids. Germline CDR1 and CDR2: SQVTM and ANQGSEA. The chain's CDR3 is CSVGSKWGTSTDTQYF. CDR3 in DNA: TGCAGCGTTGGATCCAAGTGGGGGACAAGCACAGATACGCAGTATTTT.

Only a few counts were recorded for this clonotype. The chain employs TRBV6-1 and TRBJ2-1; 10 nucleotides agree with TRBD2. The CDR3 runs to 14 residues. CDR1 MNHNS and CDR2 SASEGT come from the germline V gene. Germline trimming cut 7 bases from V and 7 bases from J; bases unmatched to any gene: 7. The CDR3 DNA is TGTGCCAGCACTAGCGGGGGTCCATTTAATGAGCAGTTCTTC. Protein sequence: CASTSGGPFNEQFF.

This clonotype was seen ten or more times. V and J are TRBV10-3 and TRBJ2-1; 10 bases fit TRBD1. The V and J ends lost 8 bases and 8 bases, in that order; junction bases with no gene match: 6. Germline V gene sequence: CDR1 ENHRY, CDR2 SYGVKD. The CDR3 sequence is 13 residues long. The CDR3 spells CAIRGTGVYEQFF. The CDR3 DNA follows: TGTGCCATCCGGGGGACAGGGGTATATGAGCAGTTCTTC.

This clonotype was seen at least ten times. Written as DNA, the CDR3 is TGTGCCAGCAGACATCCAACATCGAACACTGAAGCTTTCTTT. This gives the protein CASRHPTSNTEAFF. The chain employs TRBV3-1 and TRBJ1-1; no definite D call. The V and J ends lost 6 bases and 1 base respectively, with 12 bases between them. This CDR3 has 14 residues. CDR1 is LGHDT, CDR2 YNNKEL, per germline (reference sequence).

The chain carries TRBV5-6 and TRBJ2-1; D assignment may be TRBD1 or TRBD2 (6 bases each). The CDR3 has 12 amino acids. The V gene's germline CDR1 is SGHDT and CDR2 YYEEEE. Trimming pared 2 bases from V and 12 bases from J, leaving 12 bases between. The CDR3: CASSFGGLGQFF. The CDR3 DNA is TGTGCCAGCAGCTTCGGGGGCCTAGGGCAGTTCTTC.

V usage is TRBV5-8 and J usage is TRBJ1-6; 7 bases line up with TRBD1. The V segment lost 1 base and the J segment 12 bases; nucleotides outside the gene matches: 4. Germline V lookup: CDR1 SGHTS, CDR2 YDEGEE. This CDR3 is 13 amino acids long. CDR3 nucleotide sequence: TGTGCCAGCAGCTTGCGACAGGGCGTACCCCTCCACTTT. Encoded protein: CASSLRQGVPLHF.